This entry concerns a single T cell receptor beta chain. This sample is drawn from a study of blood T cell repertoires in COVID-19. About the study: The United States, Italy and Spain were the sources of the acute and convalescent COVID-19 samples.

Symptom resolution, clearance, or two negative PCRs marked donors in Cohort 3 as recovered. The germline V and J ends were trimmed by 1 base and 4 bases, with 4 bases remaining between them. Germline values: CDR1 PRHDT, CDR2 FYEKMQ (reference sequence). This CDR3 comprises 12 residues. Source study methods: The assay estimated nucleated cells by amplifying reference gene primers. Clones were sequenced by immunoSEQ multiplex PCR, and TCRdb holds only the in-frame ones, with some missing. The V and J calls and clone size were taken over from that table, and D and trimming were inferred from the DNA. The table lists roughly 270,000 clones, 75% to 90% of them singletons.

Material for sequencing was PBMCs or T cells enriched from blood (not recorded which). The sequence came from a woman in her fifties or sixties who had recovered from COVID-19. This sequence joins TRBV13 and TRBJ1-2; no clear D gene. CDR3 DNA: TGTGCCAGCAGCTTAGCCCTCTATGGCTACACCTTC. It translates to CASSLALYGYTF.